This is a list of T cell receptor beta chains from one sample in a study of blood T cell repertoires in COVID-19. Measured with immunoSEQ multiplex PCR; TCRdb has only the in-frame clones, and not every one. The sample has 120,000 to 150,000 clones, around 91% seen once; the top ten hold around 3.3%. Sequences were obtained from peripheral blood. These receptors all stem from a woman in her sixties with active COVID-19. CDR3s include the opening cysteine and the closing phenylalanine or tryptophan.

V gene	CDR3 protein
TRBV9	CASSPQPGLENFDIQYF
TRBV5-5	CASSLVPAYSGANVLTF
TRBV19	CASGVTKKLFF
TRBV7-8	CASSLGGLAGVSYEQYF
TRBV28	CASSLPPRGQSLNTEAFF
TRBV5-4	CASSSGTSGASEQYF
TRBV7-2	CASSLAKTGKETQYF
TRBV28	CASSFPQGGLNSPLHF
TRBV4-2	CASSQDPLAGGETQYF
TRBV19	CASRRIDRGRRYGYTF
TRBV19	CASSIRQILDNQPQHF
TRBV29-1	CSVAHGDTQYF
TRBV28	CASSPLAGGPRNEQFF
TRBV20-1	CSARSGFEQYF
TRBV2	CASSGQGEQYF
TRBV5-4	CASSPAGSQETQYF
TRBV28	CASSFAAGRVGTQYF
TRBV24-1	CATSDYPNTQYF
TRBV7-2	CASSLMRTGTVADTQYF
TRBV11-2	CASSLERLAGYNEQFF
TRBV5-4	CASSPRTSQETQYF
TRBV30	CAWSVLTRGLSYEQYF
TRBV19	CASSSGRAIPSSYNEQFF
TRBV5-1	CASSQLAGGPERELFF
TRBV9	CASSGGLAPYEQYF
TRBV28	CASSLRGQLTDTQYF
TRBV15	CATSSPTGFYGYTF
TRBV5-1	CASSLGQSSNEQFF
TRBV28	CASIELKGRASYNEQFF
TRBV5-1	CASSENDRGGGTDTQYF
TRBV28	CASSETGTYSGANVLTF
TRBV3-1/TRBV3-2	CASSQAGLPYEQYF
TRBV18	CASSPGHSGNTIYF
TRBV28	CASSLNRPGHSYNSPLHF
TRBV6-5	CASSSSLAGGSEQYF
TRBV11-3	CASSFPDPGTANTEAFF
TRBV28	CASSPTGGGETQYF
TRBV19	CASHYQGTGSGNTIYF
TRBV4-2	CASSQLRGGDTGELFF
TRBV13	CASSLRGNEQFF
TRBV30	CAWSADSRGELFF
TRBV28	CASSVTVPPNYEQYF